Sequencing of this TCR beta chain was carried out in a study of persistence of HIV-infected CD4 T cells. This CDR3 region has 14 residues. Germline CDR1 and CDR2: ENHRY and SYGVKD. V was cut by 4 bases and J by 4 bases, with 13 bases left in between. On this clone: Its antigen is as yet unknown.

Sequencing used immunoSEQ version 4 in survey mode. Using immunoSEQ multiplex PCR, the repertoire was profiled, and TCRdb retains in-frame clones only, with some absent. The repertoire holds about 40,000 clones, with around 78% as singletons. The stimulus was an HIV-1 Gag 15-mer peptide pool, 0.95 to 1 ug/peptide/mL. CD40L/CD69 double-negative CD45RO-high memory CD4+ T cells were collected. For roughly 19 hours, CD8-depleted PBMCs received anti-CD28/CD49d costimulation, a CD40-blocking antibody and enfuvirtide. Sequenced material: CD4+ T cells sorted from PBMCs after roughly 18-hour stimulation, taken from a patient who received antiretroviral therapy. This chain links TRBV10-3 with TRBJ1-2, with D possibly being TRBD1 (5 bases). The TCR comes from an adult man with HIV who was CMV-seropositive. The CDR3 sequence is CAISAATEVYGYTF. CDR3 nucleotide sequence: TGTGCCATCAGTGCCGCGACAGAAGTCTATGGCTACACCTTC.